The following is a T cell receptor (beta chain) sequence with its context. Antigen unknown. The CDR3 consists of 12 residues. Trimming at V came to 3 bases and at J to 8 bases, leaving 4 bases not matched to a gene. Germline lookup yields CDR1 SQVTM and CDR2 ANQGSEA. TCRdb passed the RT-PCR reads through MiXCR, listing each CDR3 protein once. Among approximately 290,000 distinct CDR3 sequences listed, approximately 21% were seen once. The source of the sample is a study of response to subunit inactivated influenza vaccine. Points from the study as a whole: Authors suggested each seasonal influenza vaccination recruits few new T cells.

The sample was PBMCs from blood, taken about 20 months after vaccination. J is TRBJ2-1 and V is TRBV29-1; 7 positions match TRBD1. The clonotype was recovered from a man aged 50 to 69 who received an inactivated influenza vaccine. CDR3 sequence reads: CSVEKQGYEQFF. The CDR3 nucleotides are TGCAGCGTTGAGAAACAGGGGTATGAGCAGTTCTTC.